This T cell receptor (beta chain) derives from a study of cytomegalovirus exposure and HLA in healthy donors. J was trimmed by 1 base and V by 4 bases; bases with no gene match: 8. This CDR3 has 17 amino acids. Germline assignment: CDR1 MNHEY and CDR2 SMNVEV (reference sequence). The study ran its PCR with 60 Vbeta and 13 Jbeta primers. Assay used: immunoSEQ multiplex PCR; TCRdb lists only in-frame clones, some missing. This table holds approximately 190,000 clones, about four fifths found once. This clone was observed a single time. Other nucleotide sequences from this sample produce the same CDR3. This sequence was found in a man aged 35 to 55 in good health and CMV-seropositive. The sequenced sample consisted of PBMCs. The chain recombines TRBV27 with TRBJ2-4, with 9 bases identical to TRBD1. The DNA of the CDR3 is TGTGCCAGCAGTTCAAAACAGGGGGCGAGTGCCAAAAACATTCAGTACTTC. Its translation is CASSSKQGASAKNIQYF.